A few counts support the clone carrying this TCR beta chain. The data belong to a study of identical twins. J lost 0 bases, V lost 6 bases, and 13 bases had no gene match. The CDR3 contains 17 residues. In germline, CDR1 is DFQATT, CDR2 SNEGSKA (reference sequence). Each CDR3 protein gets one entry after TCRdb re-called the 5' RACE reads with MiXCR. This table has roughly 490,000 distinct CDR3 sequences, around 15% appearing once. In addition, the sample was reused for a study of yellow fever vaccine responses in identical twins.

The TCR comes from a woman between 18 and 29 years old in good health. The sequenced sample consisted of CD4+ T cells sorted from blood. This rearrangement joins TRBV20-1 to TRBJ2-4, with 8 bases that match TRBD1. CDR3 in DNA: TGCAGTGCCCGACAGGGGCATGGGCCCATAGCCAAAAACATTCAGTACTTC. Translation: CSARQGHGPIAKNIQYF.